This note documents a single T cell receptor (beta chain) sequence. The antigen is undetermined. The data were taken from a study of neoadjuvant anti-PD-1 for oral cavity cancer. Study at large: Non-progressing patients received a fourth nivolumab dose near day 43, then surgery on days 50-56.

General observations from the study: After neoadjuvant nivolumab, PBMC T cell clonality was significantly higher in non-responders than responders.

Trimming cost V 3 bases and J 1 base, with 14 bases left between them. The CDR3 extends over 16 amino acids. From germline, CDR1 is SGHDN and CDR2 FVKESK. Blood cells were analyzed directly, without culture or expansion. Only in-frame clones appear in the TCRdb table, and some are missing; sequencing was by immunoSEQ multiplex PCR. The repertoire holds some 15,000 clones, with roughly 69% as singletons. The chain uses TRBV14 and TRBJ2-3, with D tentatively TRBD2 (5 bases). This receptor was identified in a person aged 35 to 85 with oral cavity squamous cell carcinoma. This sample comprised PBMCs, obtained before nivolumab (anti-PD-1) treatment. The CDR3 DNA sequence: TGTGCCAGCAGCCACCGAGGAGGATCTGGCACAGATACGCAGTATTTT. Its translation is CASSHRGGSGTDTQYF.